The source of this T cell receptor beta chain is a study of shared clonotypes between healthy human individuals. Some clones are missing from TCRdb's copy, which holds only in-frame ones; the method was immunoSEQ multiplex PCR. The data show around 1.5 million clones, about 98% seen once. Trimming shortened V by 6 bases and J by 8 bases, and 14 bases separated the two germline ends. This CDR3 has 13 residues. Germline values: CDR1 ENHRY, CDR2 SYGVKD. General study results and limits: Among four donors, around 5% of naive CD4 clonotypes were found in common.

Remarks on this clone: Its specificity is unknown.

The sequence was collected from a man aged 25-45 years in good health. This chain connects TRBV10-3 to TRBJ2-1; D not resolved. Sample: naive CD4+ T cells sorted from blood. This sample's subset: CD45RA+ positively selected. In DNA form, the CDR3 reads TGTGCCATCAGGCCTTCGGACGTCGATGAGCAGTTCTTC. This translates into CAIRPSDVDEQFF.